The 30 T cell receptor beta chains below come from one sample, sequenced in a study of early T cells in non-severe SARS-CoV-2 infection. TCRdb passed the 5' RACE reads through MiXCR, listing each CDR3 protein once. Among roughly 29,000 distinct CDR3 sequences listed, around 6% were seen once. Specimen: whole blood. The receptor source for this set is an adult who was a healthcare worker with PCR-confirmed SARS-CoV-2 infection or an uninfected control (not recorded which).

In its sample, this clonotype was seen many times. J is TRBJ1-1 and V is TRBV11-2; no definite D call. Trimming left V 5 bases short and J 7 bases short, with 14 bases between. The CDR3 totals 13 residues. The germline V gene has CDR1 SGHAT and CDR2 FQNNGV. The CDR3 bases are TGTGCCAGCAGCGAGACGGAGCCCGGTGAAGCTTTCTTT. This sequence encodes CASSETEPGEAFF. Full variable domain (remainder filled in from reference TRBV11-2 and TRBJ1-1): EAGVAQSPRYKIIEKRQSVAFWCNPISGHATLYWYQQILGQGPKLLIQFQNNGVVDDSQLPKDRFSAERLKGVDSTLKIQPAKLEDSAVYLCASSETEPGEAFFGQGTRLTVV.

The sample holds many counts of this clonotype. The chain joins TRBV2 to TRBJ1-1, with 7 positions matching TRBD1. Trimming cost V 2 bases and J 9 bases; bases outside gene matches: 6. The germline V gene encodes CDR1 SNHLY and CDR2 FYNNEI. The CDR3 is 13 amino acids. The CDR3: CASSERAGGQAFF. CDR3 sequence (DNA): TGTGCCAGCAGTGAACGGGCAGGGGGACAAGCTTTCTTT.

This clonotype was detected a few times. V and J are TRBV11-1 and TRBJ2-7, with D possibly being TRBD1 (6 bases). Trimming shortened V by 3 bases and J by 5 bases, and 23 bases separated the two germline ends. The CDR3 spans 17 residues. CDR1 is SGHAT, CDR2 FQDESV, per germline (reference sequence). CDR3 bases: TGTGCCAGCAGCTTCCCTTCGGGGACGAGGGGGAACAACGAGCAGTACTTC. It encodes CASSFPSGTRGNNEQYF.

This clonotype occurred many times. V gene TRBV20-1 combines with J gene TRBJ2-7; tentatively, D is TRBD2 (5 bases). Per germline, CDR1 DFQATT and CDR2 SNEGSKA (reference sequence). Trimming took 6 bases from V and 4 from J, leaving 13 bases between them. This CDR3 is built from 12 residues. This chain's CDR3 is CSASSRRYEQYF. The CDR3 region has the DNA TGCAGTGCCTCTTCTCGGAGGTACGAGCAGTACTTC.

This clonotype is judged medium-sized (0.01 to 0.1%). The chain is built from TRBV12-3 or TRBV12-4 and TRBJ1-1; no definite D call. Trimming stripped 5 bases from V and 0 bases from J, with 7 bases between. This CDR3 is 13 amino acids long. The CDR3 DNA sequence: TGTGCCAGCAGTATACAATTGAACACTGAAGCTTTCTTT. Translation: CASSIQLNTEAFF.

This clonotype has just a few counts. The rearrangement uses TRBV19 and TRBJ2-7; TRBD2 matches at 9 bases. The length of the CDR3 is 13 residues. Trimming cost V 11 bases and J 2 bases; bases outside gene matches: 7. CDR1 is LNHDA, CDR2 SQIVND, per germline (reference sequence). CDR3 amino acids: CASQASGAYEQYF. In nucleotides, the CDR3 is TGTGCCTCCCAGGCTAGCGGGGCCTACGAGCAGTACTTC.

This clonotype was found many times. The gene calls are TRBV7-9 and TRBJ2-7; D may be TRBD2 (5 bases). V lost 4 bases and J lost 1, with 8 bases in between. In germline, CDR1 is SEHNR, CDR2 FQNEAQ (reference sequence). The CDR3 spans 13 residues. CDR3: CASSSPGSYEQYF. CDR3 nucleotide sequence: TGTGCCAGCAGCTCCCCGGGGTCCTACGAGCAGTACTTC.

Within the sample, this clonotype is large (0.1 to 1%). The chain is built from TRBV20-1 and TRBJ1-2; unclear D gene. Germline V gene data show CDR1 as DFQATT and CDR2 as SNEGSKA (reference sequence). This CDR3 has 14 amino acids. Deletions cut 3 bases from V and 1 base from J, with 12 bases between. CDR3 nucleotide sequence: TGCAGTGCTAGTAGTGCAGCTGTTAACTATGGCTACACCTTC. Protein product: CSASSAAVNYGYTF.

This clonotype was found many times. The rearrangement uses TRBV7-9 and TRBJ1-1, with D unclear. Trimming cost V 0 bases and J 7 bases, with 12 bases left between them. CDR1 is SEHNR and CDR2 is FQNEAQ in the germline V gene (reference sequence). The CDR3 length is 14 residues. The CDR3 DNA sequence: TGTGCCAGCAGCTTAGCGCGGGAGGGCGGTGAAGCTTTCTTT. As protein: CASSLAREGGEAFF.

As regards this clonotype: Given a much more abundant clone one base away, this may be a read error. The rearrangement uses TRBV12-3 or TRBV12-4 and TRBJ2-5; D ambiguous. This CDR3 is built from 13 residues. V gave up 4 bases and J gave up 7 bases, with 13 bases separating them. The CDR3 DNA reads TGTGCCAGCAGTTCAGCTGGTCAAACGACCCAGTACTTC. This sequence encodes CASSSAGQTTQYF.

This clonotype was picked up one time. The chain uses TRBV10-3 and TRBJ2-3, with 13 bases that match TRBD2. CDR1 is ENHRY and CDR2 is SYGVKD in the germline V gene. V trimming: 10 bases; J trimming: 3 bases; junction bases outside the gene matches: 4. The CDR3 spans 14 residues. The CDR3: CATRTSGRTDTQYF. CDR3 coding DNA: TGTGCCACCCGGACTAGCGGGAGAACAGATACGCAGTATTTT.

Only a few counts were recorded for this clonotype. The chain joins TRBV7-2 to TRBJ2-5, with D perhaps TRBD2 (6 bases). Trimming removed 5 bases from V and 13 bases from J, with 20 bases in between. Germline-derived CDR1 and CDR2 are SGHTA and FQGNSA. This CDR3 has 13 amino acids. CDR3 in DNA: TGTGCCAGCAGCCCGGGGCACGGGGGTTACTGGTACTTC. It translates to CASSPGHGGYWYF.

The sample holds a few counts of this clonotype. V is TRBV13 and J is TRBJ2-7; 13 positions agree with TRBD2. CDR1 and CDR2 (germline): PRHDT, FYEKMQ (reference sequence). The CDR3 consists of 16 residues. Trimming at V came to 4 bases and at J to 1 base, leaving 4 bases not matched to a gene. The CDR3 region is CASSSTSGGASYEQYF. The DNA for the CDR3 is TGTGCCAGCAGCTCTACTAGCGGGGGGGCGTCCTACGAGCAGTACTTC.

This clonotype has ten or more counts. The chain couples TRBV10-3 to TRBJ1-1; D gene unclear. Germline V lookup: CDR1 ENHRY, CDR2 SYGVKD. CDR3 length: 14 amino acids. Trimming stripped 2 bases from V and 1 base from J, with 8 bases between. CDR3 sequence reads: CAISELRGNTEAFF. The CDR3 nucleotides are TGTGCCATCAGTGAGCTCCGAGGGAACACTGAAGCTTTCTTT.

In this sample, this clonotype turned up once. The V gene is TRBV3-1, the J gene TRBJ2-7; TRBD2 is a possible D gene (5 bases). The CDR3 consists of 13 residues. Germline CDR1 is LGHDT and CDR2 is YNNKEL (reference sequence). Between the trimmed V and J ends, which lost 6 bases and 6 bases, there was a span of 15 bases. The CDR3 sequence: CASRDQWESEQYF. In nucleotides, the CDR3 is TGTGCCAGCAGAGACCAGTGGGAGAGCGAGCAGTACTTC.

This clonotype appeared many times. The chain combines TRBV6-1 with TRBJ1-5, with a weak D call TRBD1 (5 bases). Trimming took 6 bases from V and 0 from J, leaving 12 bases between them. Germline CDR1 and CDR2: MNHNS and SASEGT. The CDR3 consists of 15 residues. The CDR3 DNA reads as TGTGCCAGCAGAGACAGCATCTATAGCAATCAGCCCCAGCATTTT. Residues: CASRDSIYSNQPQHF.

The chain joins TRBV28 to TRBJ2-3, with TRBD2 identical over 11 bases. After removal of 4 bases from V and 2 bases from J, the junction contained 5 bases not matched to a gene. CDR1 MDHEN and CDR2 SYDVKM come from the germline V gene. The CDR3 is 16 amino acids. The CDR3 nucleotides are TGTGCCAGCAGTTCCCTACTAGCGGGAGACACAGATACGCAGTATTTT. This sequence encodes CASSSLLAGDTDTQYF.

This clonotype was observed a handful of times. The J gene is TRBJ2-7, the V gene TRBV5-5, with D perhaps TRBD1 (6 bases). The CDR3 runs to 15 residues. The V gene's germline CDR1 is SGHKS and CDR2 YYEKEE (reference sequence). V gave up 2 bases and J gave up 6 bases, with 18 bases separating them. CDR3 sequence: CASSFTPGQSAEQYF. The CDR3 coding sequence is TGTGCCAGCAGCTTTACTCCGGGACAAAGTGCCGAGCAGTACTTC. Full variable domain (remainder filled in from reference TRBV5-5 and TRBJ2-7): DAGVTQSPTHLIKTRGQQVTLRCSPISGHKSVSWYQQVLGQGPQFIFQYYEKEERGRGNFPDRFSARQFPNYSSELNVNALLLGDSALYLCASSFTPGQSAEQYFGPGTRLTVT.

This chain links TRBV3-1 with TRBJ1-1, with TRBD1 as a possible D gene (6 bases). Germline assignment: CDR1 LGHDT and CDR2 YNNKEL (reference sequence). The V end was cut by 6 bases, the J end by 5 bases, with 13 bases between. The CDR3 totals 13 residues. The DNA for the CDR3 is TGTGCCAGCAGTCGCACAGGGTCGACTGAAGCTTTCTTT. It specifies CASSRTGSTEAFF.

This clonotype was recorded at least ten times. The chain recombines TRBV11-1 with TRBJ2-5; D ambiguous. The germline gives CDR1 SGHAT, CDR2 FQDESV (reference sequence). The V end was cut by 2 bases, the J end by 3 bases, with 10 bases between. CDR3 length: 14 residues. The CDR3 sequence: CASSLRIAEETQYF. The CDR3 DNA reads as TGTGCCAGCAGCTTAAGAATAGCTGAAGAGACCCAGTACTTC.

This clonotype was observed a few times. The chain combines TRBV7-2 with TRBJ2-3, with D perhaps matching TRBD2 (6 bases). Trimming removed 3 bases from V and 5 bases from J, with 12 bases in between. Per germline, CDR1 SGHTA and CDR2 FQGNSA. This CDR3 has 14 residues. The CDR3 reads CASSLGHGGDTQYF. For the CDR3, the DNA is TGTGCCAGCAGCTTGGGTCACGGGGGAGATACGCAGTATTTT.

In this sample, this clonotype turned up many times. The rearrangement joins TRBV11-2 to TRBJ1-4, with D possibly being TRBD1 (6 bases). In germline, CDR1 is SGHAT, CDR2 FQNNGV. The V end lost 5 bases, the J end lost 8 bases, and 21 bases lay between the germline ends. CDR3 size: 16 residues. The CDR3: CASSGRDIPRGEKLFF. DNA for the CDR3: TGTGCCAGCAGCGGGAGGGACATCCCAAGAGGGGAAAAACTGTTTTTT.

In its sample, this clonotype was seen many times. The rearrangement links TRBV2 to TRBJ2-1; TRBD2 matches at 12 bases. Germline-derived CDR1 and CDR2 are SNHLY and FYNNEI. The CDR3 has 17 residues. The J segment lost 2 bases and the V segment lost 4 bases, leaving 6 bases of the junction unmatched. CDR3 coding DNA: TGTGCCAGCAGTGGCCAGACTAGCGGGAGTGCCTACAATGAGCAGTTCTTC. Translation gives CASSGQTSGSAYNEQFF.

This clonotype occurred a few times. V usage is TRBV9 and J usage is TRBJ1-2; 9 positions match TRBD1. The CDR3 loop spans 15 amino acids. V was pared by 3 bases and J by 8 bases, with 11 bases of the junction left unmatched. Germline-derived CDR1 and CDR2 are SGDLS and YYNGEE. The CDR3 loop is CASSAAVGQGLGYTF. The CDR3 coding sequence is TGTGCCAGCAGCGCCGCCGTGGGACAGGGCCTCGGCTACACCTTC.

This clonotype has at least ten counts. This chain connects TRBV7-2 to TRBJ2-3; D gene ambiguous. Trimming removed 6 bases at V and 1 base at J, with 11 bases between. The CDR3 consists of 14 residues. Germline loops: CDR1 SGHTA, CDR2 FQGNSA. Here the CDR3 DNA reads TGTGCCAGCAGGAAAGGGCTCCGCACAGATACGCAGTATTTT. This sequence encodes CASRKGLRTDTQYF. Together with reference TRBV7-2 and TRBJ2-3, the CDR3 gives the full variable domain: GAGVSQSPSNKVTEKGKDVELRCDPISGHTALYWYRQSLGQGLEFLIYFQGNSAPDKSGLPSDRFSAERTGGSVSTLTIQRTQQEDSAVYLCASRKGLRTDTQYFGPGTRLTVL.

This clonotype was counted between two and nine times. In DNA, the CDR3 is TGTGCCTGGAGACCATTGACCAGGGTCAACACTGAAGCTTTCTTT. Protein product: CAWRPLTRVNTEAFF. This sequence joins TRBV30 and TRBJ1-1; perhaps TRBD1 as D (5 bases). There are 15 residues in the CDR3. Germline V gene data show CDR1 as GTSNPN and CDR2 as SVGIG (reference sequence). V lost 3 bases to trimming and J lost 2 bases, with 16 bases between them.

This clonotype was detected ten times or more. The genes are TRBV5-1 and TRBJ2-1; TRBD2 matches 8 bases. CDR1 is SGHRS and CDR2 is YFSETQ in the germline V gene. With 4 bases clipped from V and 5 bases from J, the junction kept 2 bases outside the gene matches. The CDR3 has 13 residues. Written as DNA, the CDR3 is TGCGCCAGCAGCAAGGGACTAGACAATGAGCAGTTCTTC. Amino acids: CASSKGLDNEQFF.

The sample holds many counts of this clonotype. The CDR3 reads CASSPGNVDEQFF. The CDR3 DNA is TGTGCCAGCAGCCCTGGGAATGTCGATGAGCAGTTCTTC. V gene TRBV11-1 combines with J gene TRBJ2-1; D is unresolved. Germline V gives CDR1 SGHAT, CDR2 FQDESV (reference sequence). V was cut by 5 bases and J by 8 bases, with 13 bases left in between. The CDR3 length is 13 residues.

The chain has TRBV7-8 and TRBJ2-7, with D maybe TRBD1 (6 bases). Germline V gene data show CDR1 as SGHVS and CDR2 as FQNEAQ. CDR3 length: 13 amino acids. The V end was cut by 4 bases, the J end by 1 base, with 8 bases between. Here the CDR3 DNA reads TGTGCCAGCAGCTCGGACAGTTCCTACGAGCAGTACTTC. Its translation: CASSSDSSYEQYF.

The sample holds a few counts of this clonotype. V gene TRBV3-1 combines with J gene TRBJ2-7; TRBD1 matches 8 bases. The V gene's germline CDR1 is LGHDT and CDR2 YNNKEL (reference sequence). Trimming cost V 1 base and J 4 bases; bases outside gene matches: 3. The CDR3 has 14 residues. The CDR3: CASSQAGGGYEQYF. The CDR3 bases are TGTGCCAGCAGCCAAGCAGGGGGCGGTTACGAGCAGTACTTC.